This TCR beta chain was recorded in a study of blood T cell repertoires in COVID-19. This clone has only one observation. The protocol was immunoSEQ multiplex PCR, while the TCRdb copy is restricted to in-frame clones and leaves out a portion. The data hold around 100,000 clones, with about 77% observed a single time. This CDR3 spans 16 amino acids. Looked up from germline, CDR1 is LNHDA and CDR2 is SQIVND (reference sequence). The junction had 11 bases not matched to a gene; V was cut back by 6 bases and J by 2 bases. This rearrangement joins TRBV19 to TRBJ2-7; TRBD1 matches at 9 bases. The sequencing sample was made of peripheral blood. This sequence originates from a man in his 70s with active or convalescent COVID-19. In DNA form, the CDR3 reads TGTGCCAGTAGCCCCAGGAGGACAGGGGTCCCCTACGAGCAGTACTTC. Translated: CASSPRRTGVPYEQYF.